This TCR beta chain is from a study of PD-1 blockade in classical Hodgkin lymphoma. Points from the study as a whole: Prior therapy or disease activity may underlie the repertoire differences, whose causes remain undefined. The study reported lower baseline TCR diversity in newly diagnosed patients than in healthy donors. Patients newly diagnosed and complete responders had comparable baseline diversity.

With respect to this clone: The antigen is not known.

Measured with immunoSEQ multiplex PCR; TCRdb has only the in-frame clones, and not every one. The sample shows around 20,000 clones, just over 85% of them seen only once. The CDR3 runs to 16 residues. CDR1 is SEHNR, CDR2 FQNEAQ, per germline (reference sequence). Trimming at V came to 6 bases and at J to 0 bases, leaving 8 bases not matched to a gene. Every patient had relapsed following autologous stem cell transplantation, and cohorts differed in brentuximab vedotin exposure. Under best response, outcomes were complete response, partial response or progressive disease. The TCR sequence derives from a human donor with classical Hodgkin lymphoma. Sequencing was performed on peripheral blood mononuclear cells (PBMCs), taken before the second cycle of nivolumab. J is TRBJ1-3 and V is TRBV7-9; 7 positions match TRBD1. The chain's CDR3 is CASRKDRVNSGNTIYF. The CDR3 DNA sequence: TGTGCCAGCAGAAAAGACAGGGTTAACTCTGGAAACACCATATATTTT.